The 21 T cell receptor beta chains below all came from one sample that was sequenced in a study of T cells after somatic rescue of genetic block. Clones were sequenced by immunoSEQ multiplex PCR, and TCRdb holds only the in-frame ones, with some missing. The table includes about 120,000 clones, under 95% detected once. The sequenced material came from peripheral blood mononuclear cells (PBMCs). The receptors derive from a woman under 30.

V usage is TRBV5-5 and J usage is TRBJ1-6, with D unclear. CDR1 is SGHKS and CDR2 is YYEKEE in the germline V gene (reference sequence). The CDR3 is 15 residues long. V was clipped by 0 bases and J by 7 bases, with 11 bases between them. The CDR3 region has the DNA TGTGCCAGCAGCTTGGAACGGCAGGAGAATTCACCCCTCCACTTT. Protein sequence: CASSLERQENSPLHF.

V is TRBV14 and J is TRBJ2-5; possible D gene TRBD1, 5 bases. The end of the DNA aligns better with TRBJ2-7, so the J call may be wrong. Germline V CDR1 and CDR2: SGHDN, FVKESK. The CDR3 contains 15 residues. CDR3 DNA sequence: TGTGCCAGCAGCCAAGAAGGGGCTCTCTCTAGCGAGCAGTACTTC. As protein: CASSQEGALSSEQYF.

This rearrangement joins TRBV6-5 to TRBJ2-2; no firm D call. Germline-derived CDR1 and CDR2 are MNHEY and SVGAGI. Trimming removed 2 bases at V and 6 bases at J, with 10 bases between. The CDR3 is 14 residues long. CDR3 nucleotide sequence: TGTGCCAGCAGTTACGGTCTTCCGGCCGGGGAGCTGTTTTTT. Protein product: CASSYGLPAGELFF.

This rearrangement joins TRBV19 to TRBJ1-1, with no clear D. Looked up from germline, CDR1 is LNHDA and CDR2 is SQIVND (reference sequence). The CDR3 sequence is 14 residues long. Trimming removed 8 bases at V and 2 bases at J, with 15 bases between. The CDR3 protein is CASSMAQLNTEAFF. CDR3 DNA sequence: TGTGCCAGTTCCATGGCACAGCTAAACACTGAAGCTTTCTTT.

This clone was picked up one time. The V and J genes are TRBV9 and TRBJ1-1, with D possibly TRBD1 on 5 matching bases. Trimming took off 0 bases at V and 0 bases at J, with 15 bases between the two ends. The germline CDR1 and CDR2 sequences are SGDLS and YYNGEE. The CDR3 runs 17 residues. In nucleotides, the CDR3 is TGTGCCAGCAGCGTAGACCCAAGGGGCCCCATGAACACTGAAGCTTTCTTT. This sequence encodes CASSVDPRGPMNTEAFF.

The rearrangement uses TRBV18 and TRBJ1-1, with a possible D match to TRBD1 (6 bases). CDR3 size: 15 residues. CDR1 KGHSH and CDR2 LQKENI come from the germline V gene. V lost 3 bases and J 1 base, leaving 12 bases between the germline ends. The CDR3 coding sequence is TGTGCCAGCTCACCTGGAACAGGGCAGAACACTGAAGCTTTCTTT. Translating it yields CASSPGTGQNTEAFF.

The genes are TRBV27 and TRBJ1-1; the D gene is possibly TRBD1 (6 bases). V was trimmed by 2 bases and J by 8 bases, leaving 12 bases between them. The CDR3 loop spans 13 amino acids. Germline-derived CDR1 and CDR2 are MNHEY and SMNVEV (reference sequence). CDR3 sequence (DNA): TGTGCCAGCAGTTTACAGGGGCCGCGGGAAGCTTTCTTT. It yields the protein CASSLQGPREAFF.

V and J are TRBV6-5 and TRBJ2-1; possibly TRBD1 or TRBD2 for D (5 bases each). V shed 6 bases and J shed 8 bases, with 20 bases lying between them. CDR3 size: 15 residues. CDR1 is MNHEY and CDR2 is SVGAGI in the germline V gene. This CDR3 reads CASSRDGPIMYEQFF. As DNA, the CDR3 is TGTGCCAGCAGCCGGGACGGGCCGATAATGTATGAGCAGTTCTTC.

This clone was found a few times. In DNA form, the CDR3 reads TGTGCCAGCTCAACGCAGTCAGGGACAGACTACTATGGCTACACCTTC. Protein product: CASSTQSGTDYYGYTF. This rearrangement joins TRBV18 to TRBJ1-2; 7 nucleotides match TRBD1. The junction had 12 bases not matched to a gene; V was cut back by 5 bases and J by 3 bases. Germline V CDR1 and CDR2: KGHSH, LQKENI. The CDR3 totals 16 residues.

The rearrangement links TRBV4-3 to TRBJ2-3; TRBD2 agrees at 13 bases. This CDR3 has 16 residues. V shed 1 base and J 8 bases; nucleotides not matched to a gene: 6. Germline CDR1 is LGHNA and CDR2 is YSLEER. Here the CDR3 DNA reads TGCGCCAGCAGCCAAGGACTAGCGGGGGGCCGCGGTACGCAGTATTTT. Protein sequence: CASSQGLAGGRGTQYF.

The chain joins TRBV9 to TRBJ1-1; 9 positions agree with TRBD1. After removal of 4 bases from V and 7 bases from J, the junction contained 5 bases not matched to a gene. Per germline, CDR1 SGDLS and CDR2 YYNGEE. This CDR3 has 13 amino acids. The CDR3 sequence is CASSLQDRGEAFF. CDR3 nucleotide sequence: TGTGCCAGCAGCCTCCAGGACAGGGGTGAAGCTTTCTTT.

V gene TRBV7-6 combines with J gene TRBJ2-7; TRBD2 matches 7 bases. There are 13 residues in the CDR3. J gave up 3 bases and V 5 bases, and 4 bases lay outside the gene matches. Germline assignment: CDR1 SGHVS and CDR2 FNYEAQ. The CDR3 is CASSKIAGYEQYF. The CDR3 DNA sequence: TGTGCCAGCAGCAAGATAGCGGGCTACGAGCAGTACTTC.

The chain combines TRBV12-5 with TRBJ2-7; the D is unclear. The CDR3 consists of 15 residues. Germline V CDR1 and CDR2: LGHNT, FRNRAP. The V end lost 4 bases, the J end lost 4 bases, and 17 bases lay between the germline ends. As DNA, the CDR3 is TGTGCTAGTGGTTGGACCCCCAACCCTCTGTACGAGCAGTACTTC. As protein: CASGWTPNPLYEQYF.

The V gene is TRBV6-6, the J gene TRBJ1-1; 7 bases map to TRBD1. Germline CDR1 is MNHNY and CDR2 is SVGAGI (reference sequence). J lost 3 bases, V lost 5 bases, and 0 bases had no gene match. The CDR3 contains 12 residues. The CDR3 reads CASSTGDTEAFF. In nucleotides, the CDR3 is TGTGCCAGCAGTACAGGGGACACTGAAGCTTTCTTT.

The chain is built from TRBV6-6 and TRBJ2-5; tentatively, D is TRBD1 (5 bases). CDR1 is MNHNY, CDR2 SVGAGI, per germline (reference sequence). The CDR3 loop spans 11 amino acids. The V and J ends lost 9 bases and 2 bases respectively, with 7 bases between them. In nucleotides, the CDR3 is TGTGCCAGTGACAGTCAAGAGACCCAGTACTTC. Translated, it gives CASDSQETQYF.

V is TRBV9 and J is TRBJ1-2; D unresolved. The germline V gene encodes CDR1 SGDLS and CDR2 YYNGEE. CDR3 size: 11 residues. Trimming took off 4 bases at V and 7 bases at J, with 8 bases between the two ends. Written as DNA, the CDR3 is TGTGCCAGCAGCACAGCTGCTGGCTACACCTTC. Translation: CASSTAAGYTF.

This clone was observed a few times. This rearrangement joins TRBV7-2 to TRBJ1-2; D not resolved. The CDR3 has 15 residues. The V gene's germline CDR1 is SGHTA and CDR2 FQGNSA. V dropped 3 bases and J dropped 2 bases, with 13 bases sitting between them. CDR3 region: CASSFDPYGNYGYTF. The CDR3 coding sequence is TGTGCCAGCAGCTTCGATCCCTACGGCAACTATGGCTACACCTTC.

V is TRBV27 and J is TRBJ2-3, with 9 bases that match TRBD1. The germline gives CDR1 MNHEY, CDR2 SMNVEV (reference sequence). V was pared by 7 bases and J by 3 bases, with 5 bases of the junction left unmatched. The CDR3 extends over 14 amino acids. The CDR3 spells CASTVGQGTDTQYF. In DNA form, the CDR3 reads TGTGCCAGCACTGTAGGACAGGGGACAGATACGCAGTATTTT.

The CDR3: CASRPGLRTFF. The CDR3 nucleotides are TGTGCCAGCAGGCCGGGACTCCGGACGTTCTTC. V gene TRBV2 combines with J gene TRBJ2-1, with D tentatively TRBD2 (6 bases). Germline CDR1 and CDR2: SNHLY and FYNNEI. This CDR3 contains 11 residues. V shed 6 bases and J shed 15 bases, with 15 bases lying between them.

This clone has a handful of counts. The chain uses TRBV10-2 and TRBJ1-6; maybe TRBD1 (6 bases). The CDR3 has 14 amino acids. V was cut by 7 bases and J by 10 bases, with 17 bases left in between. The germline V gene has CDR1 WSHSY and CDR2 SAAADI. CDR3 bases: TGCGCCAGCACCCTGGACCCGGACAGATCACCCCTCCACTTT. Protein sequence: CASTLDPDRSPLHF.

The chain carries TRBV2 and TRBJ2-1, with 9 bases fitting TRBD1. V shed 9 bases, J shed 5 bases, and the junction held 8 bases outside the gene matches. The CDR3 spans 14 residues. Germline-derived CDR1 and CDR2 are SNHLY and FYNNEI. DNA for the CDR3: TGTGCCAGTTTCCGGGACAGGGTAGACAATGAGCAGTTCTTC. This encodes CASFRDRVDNEQFF.